The 3 T cell receptor beta chains below come from one sample, sequenced in a study of shared clonotypes between healthy human individuals. The assay was immunoSEQ multiplex PCR, and TCRdb's table has in-frame clones only and misses some. The sample holds about 600,000 clones, approximately 97% seen once. Sequencing was done on a sample of naive CD4+ T cells sorted from blood. Subset defined: CD45RA+ positively selected. The receptors derive from a woman in her twenties or thirties in good health.

The chain recombines TRBV30 with TRBJ2-5; no clear D gene. Germline V gene data show CDR1 as GTSNPN and CDR2 as SVGIG (reference sequence). V was clipped by 2 bases and J by 1 base, with 14 bases between them. This CDR3 region has 15 residues. The CDR3 is CAWSPDQTSQETQYF. CDR3 DNA sequence: TGTGCCTGGAGTCCCGACCAGACAAGCCAAGAGACCCAGTACTTC.

The chain carries TRBV15 and TRBJ2-7; 10 bases line up with TRBD1. V gave up 4 bases and J gave up 0 bases; unmatched junction bases: 9. The germline V gene encodes CDR1 LNHNV and CDR2 YYDKDF (reference sequence). The CDR3 length is 17 residues. The chain's CDR3 is CATSTGTGVRASYEQYF. In DNA, the CDR3 is TGTGCCACCAGCACCGGGACAGGGGTAAGAGCCTCCTACGAGCAGTACTTC. Using reference TRBV15 and TRBJ2-7 for the parts outside the CDR3, the full variable domain is DAMVIQNPRYQVTQFGKPVTLSCSQTLNHNVMYWYQQKSSQAPKLLFHYYDKDFNNEADTPDNFQSRRPNTSFCFLDIRSPGLGDTAMYLCATSTGTGVRASYEQYFGPGTRLTVT.

The rearrangement joins TRBV10-3 to TRBJ2-3; TRBD2 might be the D (5 bases). Germline values: CDR1 ENHRY, CDR2 SYGVKD. The CDR3 consists of 15 residues. With 3 bases removed from V and 0 bases from J, the gap between germline ends came to 10 bases. CDR3 DNA sequence: TGTGCCATCAGTGAAGGACTGCTTAGCACAGATACGCAGTATTTT. It encodes CAISEGLLSTDTQYF.